This T cell receptor beta chain was sequenced for a study of regulatory T cells in long-lasting Graves disease. Study-level background: Graves' patients with a new diagnosis had received antithyroid drugs under 3 months.

iRepertoire HTBI primers and Arm-PCR of CDR3 regions built TCR beta libraries. TCRdb reprocessed the multiplex PCR reads with MiXCR, giving one entry per CDR3 protein. The table includes about 540,000 distinct CDR3 sequences, 13% detected once. The CDR3 consists of 13 residues. Regarding time point: newly diagnosed GD, antithyroid drugs for less than 3 months. Generation of the TCR library employed RNA extracted from PBMCs. Doctors identified Graves' disease using the American Thyroid Association guidelines. Each patient gave around 10 milliliters of EDTA-anticoagulated peripheral blood. A note on this clonotype: This likely stems from a read error, as it lies one base from a far larger clone.

The same sample was also used in a study of T cells in Graves' hyperthyroidism and ophthalmopathy.

This receptor was identified in a man aged 25 to 40 with Graves disease. The chain joins TRBV12-3 or TRBV12-4 to TRBJ1-1; D is unclear. Here the sequenced sample was peripheral blood mononuclear cells (PBMCs), taken at new diagnosis, from a patient treated with antithyroid drugs. The CDR3 sequence is CASKTQMNTESFF. The CDR3 DNA is TGTGCCAGCAAAACTCAGATGAACACTGAATCTTTCTTT.